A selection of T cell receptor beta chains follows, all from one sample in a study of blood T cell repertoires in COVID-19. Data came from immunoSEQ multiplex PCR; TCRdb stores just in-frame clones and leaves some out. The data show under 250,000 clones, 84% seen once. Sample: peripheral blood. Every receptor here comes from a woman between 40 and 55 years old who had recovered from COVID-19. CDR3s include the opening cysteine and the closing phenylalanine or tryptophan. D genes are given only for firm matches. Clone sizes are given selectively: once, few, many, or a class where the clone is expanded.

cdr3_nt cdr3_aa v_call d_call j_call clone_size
TGTGCCAGCAGTCCGGACAGGAGCACAGATACGCAGTATTTT CASSPDRSTDTQYF TRBV7-3 TRBD1 TRBJ2-3 NA
TGTGCCAGCAGGCCGGGGGGAGATGAAAAACTGTTTTTT CASRPGGDEKLFF TRBV7-8 NA TRBJ1-4 NA
TGTGCCAGCAGCTTAAGCACAGGGAATGGCTACACCTTC CASSLSTGNGYTF TRBV7-9 NA TRBJ1-2 once
TGTGCCAGCAGGCAGGGGGTTGCTAATGAAAAACTGTTTTTT CASRQGVANEKLFF TRBV6-5 TRBD1 TRBJ1-4 NA
TGCGCCAGCAGCCAAGACAGGGCCCCTGGGATAGATACGCAGTATTTT CASSQDRAPGIDTQYF TRBV5-1 TRBD1 TRBJ2-3 NA
TGTGCCACCAGTGATGGACTAGCGGAAGCTTTCTTT CATSDGLAEAFF TRBV24-1 NA TRBJ1-1 NA
TGCGCCAGCAGCATACAGGGTAGGGATGGCTACACCTTC CASSIQGRDGYTF TRBV5-1 NA TRBJ1-2 NA
TGCGCCAGCAGCTTGAAACAGAACACTGAAGCTTTCTTT CASSLKQNTEAFF TRBV5-1 NA TRBJ1-1 few
TGTGCCAGCAGTCCCAACAGGGGGCGTAGCACTGAAGCTTTCTTT CASSPNRGRSTEAFF TRBV28 TRBD1 TRBJ1-1 NA
TGCGCCAGCAGCCCAGACACAAACTCTGGAAACACCATATATTTT CASSPDTNSGNTIYF TRBV5-1 NA TRBJ1-3 NA
TGTGCCAGCAGTGATCCGCCGGCAGATACGCAGTATTTT CASSDPPADTQYF TRBV2 NA TRBJ2-3 NA
TGTGCCAGCAGCCAGCACCGGGACTTCGGAAACACCATATATTTT CASSQHRDFGNTIYF TRBV3-1/TRBV3-2 NA TRBJ1-3 NA
TGTGCCAGTTCCCCGGACAGCTTGAACACTGAAGCTTTCTTT CASSPDSLNTEAFF TRBV2 NA TRBJ1-1 NA
TGTGCCAGCAGCGCAGGGCGATCAAGCACAGATACGCAGTATTTT CASSAGRSSTDTQYF TRBV7-3 NA TRBJ2-3 NA
TGTGCCAGCAGTAGCGACCTGAACTATGGCTACACCTTC CASSSDLNYGYTF TRBV6-5 NA TRBJ1-2 NA
TGTGCCAGTAGCAGCGGACAGGGGTGGGAAAAACTGTTTTTT CASSSGQGWEKLFF TRBV19 TRBD1 TRBJ1-4 NA
TGTGCCAGTGGACGAACCGGGCCCCGCGGGGAAAAACTGTTTTTT CASGRTGPRGEKLFF TRBV19 NA TRBJ1-4 NA
TGTGCCACCAGCAACAGGTACGAGCAGTACTTC CATSNRYEQYF TRBV15 NA TRBJ2-7 NA
TGTGCCAGCAGCCAAGAGGGCTGGGGGCGGCCTGGGGCCAACGTCCTGACTTTC CASSQEGWGRPGANVLTF TRBV3-1/TRBV3-2 NA TRBJ2-6 NA
TGTGCCAGCAGCTTGAGTCAGGCCTCTGGAAACACCATATATTTT CASSLSQASGNTIYF TRBV7-9 NA TRBJ1-3 NA
TGTGCCAGCAGTTTAAGGGGACAGCTTGAAGCTTTCTTT CASSLRGQLEAFF TRBV28 TRBD1 TRBJ1-1 NA
TGTGCCAGCAGGATCGGGACAGCCGGGGGTTCACCCCTCCACTTT CASRIGTAGGSPLHF TRBV11-3 TRBD1 TRBJ1-6 NA
TGTGCCAGCAGTTACTATTCGGGACAAATAAATTCACCCCTCCACTTT CASSYYSGQINSPLHF TRBV6-5 NA TRBJ1-6 NA
TGCAGCGCCAACCAAGACAGGAACACTGAAGCTTTCTTT CSANQDRNTEAFF TRBV29-1 NA TRBJ1-1 NA
TGTGCCAGCTCAACCGTGGCCGGGACAGCCCACAATGAGCAGTTCTTC CASSTVAGTAHNEQFF TRBV18 TRBD1 TRBJ2-1 NA
TGTGCCAGCAGCCAAGATTATAACAGGGTAGAGACCCAGTACTTC CASSQDYNRVETQYF TRBV4-2 NA TRBJ2-5 NA
TGTGCCTGGAGTTTGGCAGGGGGCGCGAGTCAGCCCCAGCATTTT CAWSLAGGASQPQHF TRBV30 TRBD1 TRBJ1-5 once
TGTGCCAGCAGCGAACAGTTACAGACTGAAGCTTTCTTT CASSEQLQTEAFF TRBV7-2 NA TRBJ1-1 NA
TGCGCCAGCAGCTTGGGTAGCACTGAAGCTTTCTTT CASSLGSTEAFF TRBV5-1 NA TRBJ1-1 NA
TGCGCCAGCAGCTTGGCACTCGCCGGCACAGATACGCAGTATTTT CASSLALAGTDTQYF TRBV5-1 NA TRBJ2-3 NA
TGTGCCAGCTCACCACCAGCGGGGGGGGAAGTGGATACGCAGTATTTT CASSPPAGGEVDTQYF TRBV18 TRBD2 TRBJ2-3 NA
TGTGCCAGCAAACCACTAGCGGGGGGTGACAATGAGCAGTTCTTC CASKPLAGGDNEQFF TRBV2 TRBD2 TRBJ2-1 NA
TGTGCCAGCAGCTTGCGGGTTAAAGAGACCCAGTACTTC CASSLRVKETQYF TRBV5-8 NA TRBJ2-5 NA
TGTGCCAGCTCATTACAGGGGGCCCACACCGGGGAGCTGTTTTTT CASSLQGAHTGELFF TRBV18 TRBD1 TRBJ2-2 NA
TGTGCCAGCAGTGACCACAGAGGACTAACCTACAATGAGCAGTTCTTC CASSDHRGLTYNEQFF TRBV6-1 NA TRBJ2-1 NA
TGTGCCAGCAGCTTAGAAGGGGGATCGAGTGAAAAACTGTTTTTT CASSLEGGSSEKLFF TRBV7-9 NA TRBJ1-4 NA
TGTGCCAGCAGCCACGAGGCCGGTCCCAACTATGGCTACACCTTC CASSHEAGPNYGYTF TRBV3-1/TRBV3-2 NA TRBJ1-2 NA
TGCGCCAGCACCCCCTCGGGCTCAGGGAAGAATTCACCCCTCCACTTT CASTPSGSGKNSPLHF TRBV5-1 NA TRBJ1-6 NA
TGTGCCAGCAGCATGCGGGCCCTTAATTCACCCCTCCACTTT CASSMRALNSPLHF TRBV5-6 NA TRBJ1-6 NA
TGCAGCGGGACGGTTCAGGGTGTTTGGAATGAGCAGTTCTTC CSGTVQGVWNEQFF TRBV29-1 NA TRBJ2-1 NA
TGTGCCAGCAGGGAGGCCAGAGATTCTAACTATGGCTACACCTTC CASREARDSNYGYTF TRBV7-9 NA TRBJ1-2 NA
TGTGCCAGTAGTACCACAGGGGGTGGTCAGCCCCAGCATTTT CASSTTGGGQPQHF TRBV19 TRBD1 TRBJ1-5 NA
TGCGCCAGCAGCTTGCAGGGGGCATCTGGGGCCAACGTCCTGACTTTC CASSLQGASGANVLTF TRBV5-1 TRBD1 TRBJ2-6 few
TGTGCCAGTAGTATTAAGGGGGACAGCAATCAGCCCCAGCATTTT CASSIKGDSNQPQHF TRBV19 NA TRBJ1-5 NA
TGTGCCAGCAGGCCGGGTTTATACAATGAGCAGTTCTTC CASRPGLYNEQFF TRBV12-3/TRBV12-4 NA TRBJ2-1 few
TGTGCCAGCAGTTCGAACAGGGCGAAGTACTTC CASSSNRAKYF TRBV28 NA TRBJ2-5 NA
TGTGCCTGGAGTGTAGGGACAGGGGGAGTCCATGGCTACACCTTC CAWSVGTGGVHGYTF TRBV30 TRBD1 TRBJ1-2 NA
TGTGCCATTCTCAATCAGGGGACCTACGAGCAGTACTTC CAILNQGTYEQYF TRBV10-3 NA TRBJ2-7 NA
TGTGCCAGCAGCTCCCTAATCGGCTCCTACAATGAGCAGTTCTTC CASSSLIGSYNEQFF TRBV11-2 NA TRBJ2-1 NA
TGTGCCAGCTCACCAGACGGTCTAGTCAATCAGCCCCAGCATTTT CASSPDGLVNQPQHF TRBV18 NA TRBJ1-5 NA
TGTGCCAGCCTACGGCAGGGGGGTGAAAAACTGTTTTTT CASLRQGGEKLFF TRBV6-5 TRBD1 TRBJ1-4 NA
TGCGCCAGCAGCCCTGATATAGCTGGAAACACCATATATTTT CASSPDIAGNTIYF TRBV5-1 NA TRBJ1-3 NA
TGTGCCAGCAGTCCGACAGGGGGTACTGAAGCTTTCTTT CASSPTGGTEAFF TRBV28 TRBD1 TRBJ1-1 NA
TGTGCCAGCAGCCAGACAGTGGGGCCGAACACCGGGGAGCTGTTTTTT CASSQTVGPNTGELFF TRBV4-2 NA TRBJ2-2 NA
TGTGCCAGCAGTGATCAGACAGGGCATCAGCCCCAGCATTTT CASSDQTGHQPQHF TRBV6-1 TRBD1 TRBJ1-5 NA